This T cell receptor (beta chain) comes out of a study of cytomegalovirus exposure and HLA in healthy donors. Broader study findings: What was likely a sequencing artifact was a cluster of highly shared sequence variants.

The sample holds a few counts of this clone. Its antigen is as yet unknown. This CDR3 comprises 16 residues. Trimming cost V 5 bases and J 2 bases; bases outside gene matches: 10. Germline V gene lookup returns CDR1 SGHDN and CDR2 FVKESK. With 60 Vbeta and 13 Jbeta primers, the PCR was carried out. Measured with immunoSEQ multiplex PCR; TCRdb has only the in-frame clones, and not every one. The data contain about 140,000 clones, around 57% of them singletons. The J gene is TRBJ2-5, the V gene TRBV14, with TRBD1 matching 8 bases. This TCR derives from a male donor in good health and CMV-seronegative. Specimen: PBMCs. This chain's CDR3 is CASSEGPGTGQETQYF. The CDR3 DNA follows: TGTGCCAGCAGCGAAGGCCCCGGGACAGGACAAGAGACCCAGTACTTC.